The entry below describes one T cell receptor beta chain. Its antigen remains undetermined. No much larger clonotype is one base removed from it; base qualities were not supplied. The data were taken from a study of blood T cell repertoires in COVID-19 (TCRdb year 2020). About the investigation overall: Collaborator samples came from the United States, Italy and Spain and covered acute and convalescent phases of COVID-19. The prospective study material was composed of cDNA or gDNA derived from T cells, B-cell-depleted T cells, or PBMCs. Subjects who had been exposed to COVID-19, were actively infected with it, or had recovered from it provided the deeply sampled blood TCRbeta repertoires that made up the dataset. A freely available public database, intended as a resource for researchers studying the immune response to SARS-CoV-2, is where the repertoires were released. Samples were obtained from the ongoing ImmuneRACE study (first 160 participants) and from 1,200 or so subjects provided by 6 global collaborators. Sample metadata almost always included a de-identified subject ID, COVID-19 status, age in years and sex. Where available, HLA class I and class II types were obtained from metadata supplied by the sample provider rather than from assay-based typing.

The immunoSEQ Assay, a bias-controlled multiplex PCR, was used to amplify TCRbeta CDR3 regions from genomic DNA. In the paper's pipeline: The number of nucleated cells in each sample was estimated from the amplification of reference gene primers within the assay. Sequence reads were collapsed and filtered to measure the absolute abundance of every unique TCRbeta CDR3 rearrangement. For each sample, productive Simpson clonality was calculated by taking the square root of Simpson's diversity index across productive rearrangements. TCRdb mirrors the immuneACCESS table, restricted to in-frame sequences. Some clones are absent from its copies; in checked studies, under half trace to an unresolved V gene, and the reason for the others is unknown. The V and J calls and clone size were taken over from that table, and D and trimming were inferred from the DNA. The sample table contains about 300,000 clones; only one count was recorded for 75% to 95% of them. The ten most abundant clones make up 6.5% to 8% of the sample.

The research as a whole found: The amount of clinical and demographic metadata varied by source and participant and was provided uncurated.

One collaborating source in Seattle enrolled patients during active infection and followed them longitudinally through the course of disease. The collaborating institutions used their own protocols to collect whole blood in K2EDTA tubes. Collaborator samples were shipped for TCRbeta analysis as frozen whole blood, isolated PBMCs, or DNA extracted from either sample type. The CDR3 starts with the cysteine, ends with the phenylalanine, and has 15 residues. Only the CDR3 DNA is retained, 45 bases long and in frame from the first base. CDR1 and CDR2, per the germline V gene (reference sequence), are LGHDT and YNNKEL. Clipping removes 4 bases from V and 9 bases from J, with 11 as the unmatched junction base count.

Sequenced input: peripheral blood. The clonotype was recovered from a woman aged 25 to 39 with COVID-19, enrolled during active disease. The rearranged chain carries TRBV3-1 (or the pseudogene TRBV3-2) and TRBJ1-4; 7 junctional bases match TRBD1. The DNA sequence reads TGTGCCAGCAGCCCTAGGGACAGTCGGTGGCAAAAACTGTTTTTT. Translation gives CASSPRDSRWQKLFF.